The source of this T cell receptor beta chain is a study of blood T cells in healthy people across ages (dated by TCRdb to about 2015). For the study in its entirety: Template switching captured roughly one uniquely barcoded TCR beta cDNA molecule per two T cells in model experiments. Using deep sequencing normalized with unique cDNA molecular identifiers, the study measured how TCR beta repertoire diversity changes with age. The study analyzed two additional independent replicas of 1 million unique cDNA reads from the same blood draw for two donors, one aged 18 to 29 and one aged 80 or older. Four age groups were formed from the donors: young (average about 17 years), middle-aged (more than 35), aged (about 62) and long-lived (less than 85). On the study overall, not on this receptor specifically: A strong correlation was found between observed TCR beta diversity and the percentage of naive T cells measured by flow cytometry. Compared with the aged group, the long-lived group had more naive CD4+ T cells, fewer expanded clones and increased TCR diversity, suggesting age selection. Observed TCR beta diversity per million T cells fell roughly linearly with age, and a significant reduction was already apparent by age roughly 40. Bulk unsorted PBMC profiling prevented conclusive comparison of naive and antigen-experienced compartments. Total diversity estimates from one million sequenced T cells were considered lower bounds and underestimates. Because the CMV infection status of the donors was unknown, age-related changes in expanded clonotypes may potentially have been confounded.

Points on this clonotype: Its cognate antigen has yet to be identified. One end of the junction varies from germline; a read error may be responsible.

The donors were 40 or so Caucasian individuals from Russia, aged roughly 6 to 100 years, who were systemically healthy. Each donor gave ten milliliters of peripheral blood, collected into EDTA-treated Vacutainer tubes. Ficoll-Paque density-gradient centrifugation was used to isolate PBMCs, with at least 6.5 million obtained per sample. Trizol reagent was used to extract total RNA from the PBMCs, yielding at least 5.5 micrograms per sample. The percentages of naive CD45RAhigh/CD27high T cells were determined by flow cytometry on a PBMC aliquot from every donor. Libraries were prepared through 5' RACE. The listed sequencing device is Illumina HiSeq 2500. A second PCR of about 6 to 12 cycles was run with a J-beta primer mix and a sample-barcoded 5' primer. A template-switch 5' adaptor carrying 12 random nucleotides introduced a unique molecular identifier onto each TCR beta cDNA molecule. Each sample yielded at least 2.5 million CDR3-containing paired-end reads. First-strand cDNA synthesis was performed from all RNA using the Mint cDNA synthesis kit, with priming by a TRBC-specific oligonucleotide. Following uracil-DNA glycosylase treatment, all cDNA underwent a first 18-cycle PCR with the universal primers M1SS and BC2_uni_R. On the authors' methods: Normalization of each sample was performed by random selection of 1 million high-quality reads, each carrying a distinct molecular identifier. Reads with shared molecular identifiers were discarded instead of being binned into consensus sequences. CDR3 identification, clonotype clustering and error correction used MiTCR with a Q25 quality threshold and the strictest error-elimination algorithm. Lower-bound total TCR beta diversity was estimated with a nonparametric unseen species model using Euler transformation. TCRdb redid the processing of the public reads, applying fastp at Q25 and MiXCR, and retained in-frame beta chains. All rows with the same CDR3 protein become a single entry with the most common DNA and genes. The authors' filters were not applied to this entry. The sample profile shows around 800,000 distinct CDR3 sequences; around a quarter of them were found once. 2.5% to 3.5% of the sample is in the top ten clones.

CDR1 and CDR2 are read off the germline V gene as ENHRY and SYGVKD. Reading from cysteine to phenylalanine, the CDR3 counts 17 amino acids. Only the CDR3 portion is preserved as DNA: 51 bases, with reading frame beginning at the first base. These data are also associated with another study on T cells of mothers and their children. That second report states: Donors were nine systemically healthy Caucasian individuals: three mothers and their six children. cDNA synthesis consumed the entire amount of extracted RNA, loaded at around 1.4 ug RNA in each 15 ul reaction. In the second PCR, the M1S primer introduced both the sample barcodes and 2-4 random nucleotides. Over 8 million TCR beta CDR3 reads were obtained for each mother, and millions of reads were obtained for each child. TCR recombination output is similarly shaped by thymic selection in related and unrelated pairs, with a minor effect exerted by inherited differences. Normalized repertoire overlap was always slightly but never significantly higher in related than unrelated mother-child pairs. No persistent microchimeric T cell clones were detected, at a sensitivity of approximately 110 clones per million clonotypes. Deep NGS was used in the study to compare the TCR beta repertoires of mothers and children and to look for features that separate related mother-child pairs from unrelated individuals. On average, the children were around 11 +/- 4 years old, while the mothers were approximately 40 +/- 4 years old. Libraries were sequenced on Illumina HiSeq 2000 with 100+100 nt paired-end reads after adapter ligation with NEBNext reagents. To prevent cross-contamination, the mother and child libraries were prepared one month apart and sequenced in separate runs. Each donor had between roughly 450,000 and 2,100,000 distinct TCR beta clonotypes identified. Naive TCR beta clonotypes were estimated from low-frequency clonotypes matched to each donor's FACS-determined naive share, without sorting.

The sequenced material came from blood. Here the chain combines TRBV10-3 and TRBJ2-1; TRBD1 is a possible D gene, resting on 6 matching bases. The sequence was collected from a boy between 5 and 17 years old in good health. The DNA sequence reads TGTGCCAACAGTGAGAGACAGGTTCGGGGCTCCTACGATGAGCAGTTCTTC. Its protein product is CANSERQVRGSYDEQFF.